The 29 T cell receptor beta chains given below trace back to one sample, sequenced in a study of blood T cell repertoires in COVID-19. Data came from immunoSEQ multiplex PCR; TCRdb stores just in-frame clones and leaves some out. The sample consists of around 54,000 clones, approximately 82% of them appearing once. The sequenced sample consisted of PBMCs or T cells enriched from blood (not recorded which). These receptors all stem from a woman aged 45-59 years with acute COVID-19.

This clone came up once. The V gene is TRBV30, the J gene TRBJ1-5, with D uncertain. V lost 1 base to trimming and J lost 4 bases, with 11 bases between them. Germline V gene sequence: CDR1 GTSNPN, CDR2 SVGIG (reference sequence). This CDR3 contains 14 residues. CDR3 sequence (DNA): TGTGCCTGGAGTGCGGGGTTTTCAAATCAGCCCCAGCATTTT. As protein: CAWSAGFSNQPQHF.

V and J are TRBV24-1 and TRBJ2-7; TRBD2 matches at 9 bases. Looked up from germline, CDR1 is KGHDR and CDR2 is SFDVKD. This CDR3 contains 15 residues. The junction had 6 bases not matched to a gene; V was cut back by 6 bases and J by 1 base. The CDR3 DNA follows: TGTGCCACCAGTCCGGGACTAGCTTCATCCTACGAGCAGTACTTC. Protein product: CATSPGLASSYEQYF.

This clone was counted a single time. The gene calls are TRBV6-5 and TRBJ1-1, with D perhaps matching TRBD1 (5 bases). The V end was cut by 5 bases, the J end by 1 base, with 14 bases between. Germline lookup yields CDR1 MNHEY and CDR2 SVGAGI. The CDR3 is 15 amino acids. CDR3 sequence (DNA): TGTGCCAGCAGTCTCCATTCAGGGCAGAACACTGAAGCTTTCTTT. Translation: CASSLHSGQNTEAFF.

This clone was detected only once. The chain has TRBV21-1 and TRBJ1-2; the table names TRBD1, a call not compared with the DNA. TRBV21-1 is marked as a pseudogene. The CDR3 length is 16 residues. CDR3 in amino acids: CASSKRGRGSHYGYTF. The CDR3 DNA sequence: TGTGCCAGCAGCAAAAGGGGGCGCGGTTCTCACTATGGCTACACCTTC.

The CDR3 loop is CASSLADRDQYF. The DNA of the CDR3 is TGTGCCAGCAGCTTGGCCGACAGGGATCAGTACTTC. This chain connects TRBV5-6 to TRBJ2-7; TRBD1 aligns across 7 bases. J was trimmed by 10 bases and V by 0 bases; bases with no gene match: 4. In germline, CDR1 is SGHDT, CDR2 YYEEEE. The CDR3 totals 12 residues.

V gene TRBV19 combines with J gene TRBJ2-1, with 15 bases fitting TRBD2. The CDR3 sequence is 18 residues long. Germline CDR1 reads LNHDA; CDR2 reads SQIVND (reference sequence). Unmatched junction bases numbered 5, after V lost 3 bases and J lost 2 bases. The CDR3 nucleotides are TGTGCCAGTAGTATTTACGGGACTAGCGGGGGGACCTACAATGAGCAGTTCTTC. Translation gives CASSIYGTSGGTYNEQFF.

This sequence joins TRBV7-9 and TRBJ2-3; TRBD2 matches at 11 bases. Germline V CDR1 and CDR2: SEHNR, FQNEAQ (reference sequence). CDR3 size: 17 residues. The ends lost 1 base at V and 2 bases at J; junction bases unmatched: 5. CDR3 in amino acids: CASSLDPSGGFTDTQYF. In nucleotides, the CDR3 is TGTGCCAGCAGCTTAGATCCTAGCGGGGGGTTCACAGATACGCAGTATTTT.

This chain connects TRBV4-1 to TRBJ2-3, with D possibly being TRBD2 (5 bases). This CDR3 region has 13 residues. Germline CDR1 and CDR2: MGHRA and YSYEKL. V shed 3 bases and J shed 10 bases, with 14 bases lying between them. CDR3 amino acids: CASSQHRGLAQYF. CDR3 nucleotides: TGCGCCAGCAGCCAGCATCGGGGTTTGGCGCAGTATTTT.

The rearrangement uses TRBV7-9 and TRBJ2-7, with 10 bases matching TRBD1. J was trimmed by 4 bases and V by 4 bases; bases with no gene match: 7. The germline V gene encodes CDR1 SEHNR and CDR2 FQNEAQ (reference sequence). The CDR3 totals 15 residues. Written as DNA, the CDR3 is TGTGCCAGCAGCTCTCCCCGGGACAGGGGTTACGAGCAGTACTTC. It encodes CASSSPRDRGYEQYF.

This clone was recorded once. The gene calls are TRBV2 and TRBJ2-7; TRBD2 is a possible D gene (5 bases). Germline V gene data show CDR1 as SNHLY and CDR2 as FYNNEI. Trimming pared 3 bases from V and 3 bases from J, leaving 6 bases between. The CDR3 covers 12 residues. The CDR3 loop is CASSEEDYEQYF. The CDR3 coding sequence is TGTGCCAGCAGTGAGGAGGACTACGAGCAGTACTTC.

This clone was seen just once. This chain connects TRBV3-1 (or the pseudogene TRBV3-2) to TRBJ2-7; TRBD1 matches at 8 bases. The V segment lost 0 bases and the J segment 3 bases; nucleotides outside the gene matches: 4. This CDR3 comprises 15 residues. Germline V gene sequence: CDR1 LGHDT, CDR2 YNNKEL (reference sequence). The CDR3 DNA reads as TGTGCCAGCAGCCAAGAGACAGGGGAGGTCTACGAGCAGTACTTC. This gives the protein CASSQETGEVYEQYF.

In nucleotides, the CDR3 is TGTGCCAGCAGCTTGTTCCAGGGGCCTTCCTACGAGCAGTACTTC. Translation gives CASSLFQGPSYEQYF. This chain joins TRBV5-6 and TRBJ2-7; D perhaps matches TRBD1 (6 bases). This CDR3 contains 15 residues. Germline V gene sequence: CDR1 SGHDT, CDR2 YYEEEE. The ends were cut back, 1 base at V and 1 base at J, with 12 bases in the middle.

The chain is built from TRBV2 and TRBJ1-1; 8 bases are a match to TRBD1. The CDR3 is 13 residues long. The V and J ends lost 5 bases and 4 bases, in that order; junction bases with no gene match: 3. Germline CDR1 and CDR2: SNHLY and FYNNEI. The CDR3 sequence is CASSRTGGTEAFF. CDR3 DNA sequence: TGTGCCAGCAGTCGTACAGGGGGCACTGAAGCTTTCTTT. The full variable domain, completed using reference TRBV2 and TRBJ1-1, is EPEVTQTPSHQVTQMGQEVILRCVPISNHLYFYWYRQILGQKVEFLVSFYNNEISEKSEIFDDQFSVERPDGSNFTLKIRSTKLEDSAMYFCASSRTGGTEAFFGQGTRLTVV.

This clone has just one count. At one end, the junction sequence differs from germline, possibly due to a read error. The rearrangement joins TRBV7-7 to TRBJ1-1, with a weak D call TRBD1 (5 bases). CDR1 SSHAT and CDR2 FNYEAQ come from the germline V gene (reference sequence). The CDR3 runs to 13 residues. The CDR3 DNA follows: TGTGCTAGCAGCTTAGTCCCCGACAGTGAAGCTTTCTTT. It codes for CASSLVPDSEAFF.

This chain links TRBV5-1 with TRBJ1-5; 10 bases match TRBD1. Looked up from germline, CDR1 is SGHRS and CDR2 is YFSETQ. The ends lost 4 bases at V and 5 bases at J; junction bases unmatched: 3. CDR3 size: 14 residues. CDR3 nucleotides: TGCGCCAGCAGCCCAGGACAGGGGGATCAGCCCCAGCATTTT. Its protein is CASSPGQGDQPQHF. Filled out from reference TRBV5-1 and TRBJ1-5, the complete variable domain reads KAGVTQTPRYLIKTRGQQVTLSCSPISGHRSVSWYQQTPGQGLQFLFEYFSETQRNKGNFPGRFSGRQFSNSRSEMNVSTLELGDSALYLCASSPGQGDQPQHFGDGTRLSIL.

The gene calls are TRBV29-1 and TRBJ2-2; 9 bases map to TRBD1. Germline V CDR1 and CDR2: SQVTM, ANQGSEA. This CDR3 is built from 14 residues. V lost 2 bases and J lost 6; bases outside the gene matches: 4. CDR3 sequence reads: CSVERGQGPGELFF. The CDR3 DNA sequence: TGCAGCGTTGAACGCGGACAGGGGCCCGGGGAGCTGTTTTTT.

The V and J genes are TRBV19 and TRBJ1-3, with a weak D call TRBD1 (5 bases). CDR3 length: 16 residues. Deletions cut 7 bases from V and 3 bases from J, with 19 bases between. Looked up from germline, CDR1 is LNHDA and CDR2 is SQIVND (reference sequence). CDR3 coding DNA: TGTGCCAGTACAGGGAGGGCTCAAGACTTTGGAAACACCATATATTTT. It translates to CASTGRAQDFGNTIYF.

The genes are TRBV5-1 and TRBJ2-7; D gene ambiguous. V was pared by 1 base and J by 1 base, with 6 bases between. The V gene's germline CDR1 is SGHRS and CDR2 YFSETQ. The CDR3 runs 13 residues. This CDR3 reads CASSLFESYEQYF. CDR3 nucleotide sequence: TGCGCCAGCAGCTTGTTCGAGTCCTACGAGCAGTACTTC.

The chain carries TRBV7-3 and TRBJ1-6; D uncertain. Per the germline V gene, CDR1 is SGHTA and CDR2 is FQGTGA. Trimming took off 2 bases at V and 7 bases at J, with 6 bases between the two ends. The CDR3 has 13 residues. CDR3 amino acids: CASSLVENSPLHF. CDR3 in DNA: TGTGCCAGCAGCTTAGTGGAGAATTCACCCCTCCACTTT.

This clone was observed a handful of times. The chain recombines TRBV18 with TRBJ1-1; D possibly corresponds to TRBD1 (5 bases). V gave up 8 bases and J gave up 3 bases, with 16 bases separating them. Germline CDR1 and CDR2: KGHSH and LQKENI. The length of the CDR3 is 14 residues. CDR3 protein: CASTRGVGDTEAFF. The CDR3 nucleotides read TGTGCCAGCACTCGGGGGGTCGGGGACACTGAAGCTTTCTTT.

The chain carries TRBV5-4 and TRBJ1-3, with D possibly matching TRBD1 (5 bases). CDR1 is SGHNT and CDR2 is YYREEE in the germline V gene (reference sequence). The CDR3 runs to 16 residues. V lost 4 bases to trimming and J lost 4 bases, with 18 bases between them. The CDR3 DNA sequence: TGTGCCAGCAGCCTCTATAGGGGTGTTGACGGAAACACCATATATTTT. Protein: CASSLYRGVDGNTIYF.

There are a few counts of this clone. The rearrangement links TRBV11-2 to TRBJ1-2; 7 bases agree with TRBD1. Germline assignment: CDR1 SGHAT and CDR2 FQNNGV. V dropped 1 base and J dropped 10; count of bases not matched to a gene: 6. The CDR3 loop spans 13 amino acids. CDR3 nucleotides: TGTGCCAGCAGCTTAGGGGGCAGGGGGGACTACACCTTC. Protein product: CASSLGGRGDYTF.

The genes are TRBV24-1 and TRBJ1-4; D is perhaps TRBD1 (6 bases). Germline CDR1 KGHDR, CDR2 SFDVKD. The V gene lost 8 bases and the J gene lost 0 bases, with 21 bases spanning the gap. The CDR3 length is 18 residues. The CDR3 reads CATTYPGGQSATNEKLFF. CDR3 DNA: TGTGCCACCACCTACCCGGGAGGACAGAGTGCAACTAATGAAAAACTGTTTTTT.

This clone was found a few times. V usage is TRBV4-1 and J usage is TRBJ1-2, with D perhaps matching TRBD1 (5 bases). Per the germline V gene, CDR1 is MGHRA and CDR2 is YSYEKL. Trimming removed 2 bases from V and 6 bases from J, with 22 bases in between. The CDR3 sequence is 17 residues long. The CDR3 loop is CASSQLDLGFGGDGYTF. The CDR3 bases are TGCGCCAGCAGCCAATTAGATTTAGGTTTCGGGGGAGATGGCTACACCTTC.

The chain recombines TRBV11-2 with TRBJ2-3; D not resolved. V shed 0 bases and J shed 7 bases, with 23 bases lying between them. CDR3 length: 18 residues. Germline CDR1 SGHAT, CDR2 FQNNGV. The CDR3 DNA reads TGTGCCAGCAGCTTAGACGGTGTGGCAGACTCTAAGGAATATACGCAGTATTTT. It translates to CASSLDGVADSKEYTQYF.

The chain has TRBV2 and TRBJ2-1; TRBD2 matches at 12 bases. J gave up 7 bases and V 6 bases, and 10 bases lay outside the gene matches. This CDR3 has 16 residues. From germline, CDR1 is SNHLY and CDR2 FYNNEI. The DNA of the CDR3 is TGTGCCAGCAGCTCATCGACTAGCGGGGGACGGAATGAGCAGTTCTTC. Its translation is CASSSSTSGGRNEQFF.

This clone was counted many times. The rearrangement links TRBV11-2 to TRBJ2-1; TRBD2 aligns across 13 bases. Germline CDR1 and CDR2: SGHAT and FQNNGV. This CDR3 has 16 amino acids. Trimming took 4 bases from V and 4 from J; bases not matched to a gene: 4. As DNA, the CDR3 is TGTGCCAGCAGCTCTTGGACTAGCGGGGGTTACAATGAGCAGTTCTTC. Amino acid sequence: CASSSWTSGGYNEQFF. Full variable domain (missing parts from reference TRBV11-2 and TRBJ2-1): EAGVAQSPRYKIIEKRQSVAFWCNPISGHATLYWYQQILGQGPKLLIQFQNNGVVDDSQLPKDRFSAERLKGVDSTLKIQPAKLEDSAVYLCASSSWTSGGYNEQFFGPGTRLTVL.

V gene TRBV30 combines with J gene TRBJ2-5, with D possibly TRBD1 on 7 matching bases. Trimming removed 0 bases at V and 1 base at J, with 15 bases between. The CDR3 covers 16 residues. CDR1 and CDR2 from the germline V gene are GTSNPN and SVGIG (reference sequence). The CDR3 DNA reads as TGTGCCTGGAGTGTAGGAGGGGGCGAAAGCCAAGAGACCCAGTACTTC. This sequence encodes CAWSVGGGESQETQYF.

The chain joins TRBV19 to TRBJ2-2; D is unclear. With 6 bases removed from V and 0 bases from J, the gap between germline ends came to 11 bases. CDR1 is LNHDA, CDR2 SQIVND, per germline (reference sequence). The CDR3 is 15 residues long. The CDR3 loop reads CASSRSLSNTGELFF. CDR3 bases: TGTGCCAGTAGCCGGAGCCTTTCGAACACCGGGGAGCTGTTTTTT.